This T cell receptor beta chain was identified in a study of post-analysis software for immune sequencing data. This clonotype occurred a few times. Its antigen remains unidentified. CDR3 length: 13 amino acids. V was pared by 3 bases and J by 3 bases, with 9 bases between. Whole-study results and caveats: Roughly five TRBV segments appeared more often in patients than in controls, and TRBV5-6, TRBV5-1 and TRBV20-1 were among these.

Included in the TCR beta cDNA libraries were unique molecular identifiers. From the PCR reads, TCRdb called clonotypes with MiXCR, one entry per CDR3 protein. This table holds under 900,000 distinct CDR3 sequences, about 50% found once. The sequencing input was blood. This receptor was taken from a girl aged 10-17 years with multiple sclerosis. This rearrangement joins TRBV12-3 or TRBV12-4 to TRBJ2-7; D is uncertain. CDR3 in DNA: TGTGCCAGCAGTTTGGCGAGTCGCTACGAGCAGTACTTC. This sequence encodes CASSLASRYEQYF.